This TCR beta chain came from a study of cytotoxic CD8 clonotypes in ibrutinib-treated CLL. The V segment lost 5 bases and the J segment 2 bases; nucleotides outside the gene matches: 7. The CDR3 runs 15 residues. Germline CDR1 is LNHDA and CDR2 is SQIVND (reference sequence). Libraries were prepared by immunoSEQ multiplex PCR; TCRdb keeps only in-frame clonotypes and omits some of them. The table includes 330,000 or so clones, 67% detected once. This sequence joins TRBV19 and TRBJ1-2, with 8 nucleotides matching TRBD1. The receptor comes from a human donor with chronic lymphocytic leukemia. The sample here was PBMCs, taken after 36 months of ibrutinib treatment. This CDR3 reads CASSSDRGGNYGYTF. The CDR3 DNA reads TGTGCCAGTAGTTCAGACAGGGGAGGAAACTATGGCTACACCTTC.